Following are 30 T cell receptor beta chains from one sample sequenced in a study of CD8 T cells in Susac syndrome. RNA in amounts of roughly 0.5 to 1 ug was reverse transcribed with random hexamers. TCRdb ran MiXCR on the immunoSEQ multiplex PCR reads and lists one entry per CDR3 protein. Of 170,000 or so distinct CDR3 sequences in the sample, roughly 96% were seen once. The specimen was CD8+ T cells from PBMCs. The receptors originated from a human donor with multiple sclerosis.

The CDR3 sequence: CASSGRGILLEQYF. DNA for the CDR3: TGTGCCAGCAGCGGAAGGGGGATCCTCCTCGAGCAGTACTTC. The chain employs TRBV28 and TRBJ2-7, with D possibly matching TRBD1 (6 bases). V lost 6 bases, J lost 6 bases, and 18 bases lay in between. Germline-derived CDR1 and CDR2 are MDHEN and SYDVKM. There are 14 residues in the CDR3.

The chain combines TRBV27 with TRBJ2-7, with D possibly TRBD2 on 5 matching bases. Trimming took off 0 bases at V and 6 bases at J, with 12 bases between the two ends. Germline V gene data show CDR1 as MNHEY and CDR2 as SMNVEV (reference sequence). The CDR3 sequence is 14 residues long. In nucleotides, the CDR3 is TGTGCCAGCAGTTTATCAGCCCTCGGGGTCGAGCAGTACTTC. It specifies CASSLSALGVEQYF.

V and J are TRBV29-1 and TRBJ2-1; D is possibly TRBD1 (5 bases). From germline, CDR1 is SQVTM and CDR2 ANQGSEA. The CDR3 runs 12 residues. Trimming stripped 4 bases from V and 7 bases from J, with 11 bases between. The chain's CDR3 is CSVVWGYNEQFF. The CDR3 nucleotides are TGCAGCGTTGTTTGGGGCTATAATGAGCAGTTCTTC.

The chain carries TRBV12-3 or TRBV12-4 and TRBJ1-5; 9 bases agree with TRBD1. Unmatched junction bases numbered 4, after V lost 1 base and J lost 6 bases. The CDR3 extends over 15 amino acids. CDR3 protein: CASSLVDRGSQPQHF. CDR3 DNA: TGTGCCAGCAGTTTAGTGGACAGGGGAAGTCAGCCCCAGCATTTT.

The V and J genes are TRBV20-1 and TRBJ2-3; no reliable D call. The CDR3 spans 14 residues. V lost 0 bases and J 4 bases, leaving 11 bases between the germline ends. CDR1 and CDR2 from the germline V gene are DFQATT and SNEGSKA (reference sequence). CDR3 region: CSARDWRNSDTQYF. In DNA, the CDR3 is TGCAGTGCTAGAGATTGGCGGAATTCAGATACGCAGTATTTT.

The rearrangement uses TRBV28 and TRBJ2-1; a possible D gene is TRBD2 (5 bases). The CDR3 consists of 12 residues. Trimming pared 6 bases from V and 9 bases from J, leaving 12 bases between. CDR1 is MDHEN, CDR2 SYDVKM, per germline. CDR3 sequence (DNA): TGTGCCAGCAGCCCAGCCGGGATTGAGCAGTTCTTC. This translates into CASSPAGIEQFF.

This chain links TRBV5-8 with TRBJ2-1, with 7 bases matching TRBD2. The CDR3 contains 17 residues. Germline values: CDR1 SGHTS, CDR2 YDEGEE. V was pared by 1 base and J by 8 bases, with 15 bases of the junction left unmatched. The CDR3 sequence is CASSLWPGSGAMDEQFF. The CDR3 DNA reads as TGTGCCAGCAGCTTGTGGCCCGGGAGCGGGGCGATGGATGAGCAGTTCTTC.

A remark on this clonotype: The junction does not match germline at one end; this may be a read error. The gene calls are TRBV7-7 and TRBJ2-5, with TRBD2 identical over 13 bases. The germline gives CDR1 SSHAT, CDR2 FNYEAQ (reference sequence). This CDR3 has 16 amino acids. For the CDR3, the DNA is TGTGCTAGCAGCTTCGGACTAGCGGGAGTGGGTGAGACCCAGTACTTC. Encoded protein: CASSFGLAGVGETQYF.

The chain is built from TRBV5-1 and TRBJ1-5; no firm D call. Trimming took 0 bases from V and 3 from J, leaving 10 bases between them. The CDR3 has 15 residues. CDR1 is SGHRS, CDR2 YFSETQ, per germline. The CDR3 DNA sequence: TGCGCCAGCAGCTTGGATCCCGGGCCCAATCAGCCCCAGCATTTT. Translated, it gives CASSLDPGPNQPQHF.

The chain combines TRBV6-5 with TRBJ1-1, with D possibly being TRBD1 (5 bases). V lost 2 bases and J 3 bases, leaving 7 bases between the germline ends. CDR3 size: 13 residues. The V gene's germline CDR1 is MNHEY and CDR2 SVGAGI. CDR3 sequence (DNA): TGTGCCAGCAGTTACGGGGGAGACACTGAAGCTTTCTTT. Its protein product is CASSYGGDTEAFF.

The chain couples TRBV28 to TRBJ1-4, with unresolved D. The CDR3 extends over 15 amino acids. Germline V CDR1 and CDR2: MDHEN, SYDVKM. V was shortened by 6 bases and J by 0 bases, with 11 bases between the two germline ends. CDR3 bases: TGTGCCAGCAGAACCCTAGACACAACTAATGAAAAACTGTTTTTT. This codes for CASRTLDTTNEKLFF.

The CDR3 DNA follows: TGTGCCAGCAGCTTGTTGCGGGAGGTTGGAGAGCAGTTCTTC. Its translation: CASSLLREVGEQFF. V usage is TRBV5-6 and J usage is TRBJ2-1, with TRBD2 matching over 8 bases. V dropped 1 base and J dropped 10; count of bases not matched to a gene: 7. Germline assignment: CDR1 SGHDT and CDR2 YYEEEE. This CDR3 region has 14 residues.

V usage is TRBV11-2 and J usage is TRBJ2-5, with TRBD1 as a possible D gene (6 bases). Germline V gene data show CDR1 as SGHAT and CDR2 as FQNNGV. With 5 bases removed from V and 5 bases from J, the gap between germline ends came to 9 bases. This CDR3 is 12 amino acids long. The DNA of the CDR3 is TGTGCCAGCAGCACAGGGTCGGAGACCCAGTACTTC. Translated, it gives CASSTGSETQYF.

The chain uses TRBV5-6 and TRBJ2-1, with D unclear. The CDR3 spans 14 residues. CDR1 and CDR2 from the germline V gene are SGHDT and YYEEEE. Trimming shortened V by 1 base and J by 7 bases, and 12 bases separated the two germline ends. As DNA, the CDR3 is TGTGCCAGCAGCTTGATTTTGCGACGGAATGAGCAGTTCTTC. Translated, it gives CASSLILRRNEQFF.

The CDR3 DNA is TGTGCCAGCAGCATTCGAAACTACTATGGCTACACCTTC. This translates into CASSIRNYYGYTF. This chain links TRBV14 with TRBJ1-2, with no clear D. Between the trimmed V and J ends, which lost 5 bases and 3 bases, there was a span of 10 bases. Germline V gives CDR1 SGHDN, CDR2 FVKESK. The CDR3 runs 13 residues.

The J gene is TRBJ2-7, the V gene TRBV29-1; D is ambiguous. CDR1 is SQVTM, CDR2 ANQGSEA, per germline. The V gene lost 1 base and the J gene lost 3 bases, with 10 bases spanning the gap. The CDR3 has 13 amino acids. The CDR3: CSVEGGTSYEQYF. The CDR3 region has the DNA TGCAGCGTTGAAGGGGGAACAAGCTACGAGCAGTACTTC.

The chain has TRBV3-1 and TRBJ1-4, with D perhaps TRBD1 (6 bases). The ends were cut back, 8 bases at V and 8 bases at J, with 18 bases in the middle. Germline CDR1 LGHDT, CDR2 YNNKEL (reference sequence). This CDR3 has 14 residues. The CDR3 DNA reads as TGTGCCAGCTCAACGGCAGGGGAACAGGAAAAACTGTTTTTT. It codes for CASSTAGEQEKLFF.

This sequence joins TRBV9 and TRBJ2-5; the D gene could be TRBD1 or TRBD2 (6 bases each). This CDR3 has 17 residues. Germline assignment: CDR1 SGDLS and CDR2 YYNGEE. Trimming cost V 4 bases and J 5 bases, with 24 bases left between them. The CDR3, as DNA: TGTGCCAGCAGCCAAGAGGGGGAGGTAGCGGCTCGGGAGACCCAGTACTTC. This codes for CASSQEGEVAARETQYF.

The chain combines TRBV20-1 with TRBJ2-7, with 10 bases lining up with TRBD2. Per germline, CDR1 DFQATT and CDR2 SNEGSKA (reference sequence). The V segment lost 4 bases and the J segment 4 bases; nucleotides outside the gene matches: 16. There are 17 residues in the CDR3. CDR3: CSAIEAGGPSVGYEQYF. For the CDR3, the DNA is TGCAGTGCTATCGAAGCGGGAGGGCCCTCGGTTGGATACGAGCAGTACTTC.

The rearrangement joins TRBV27 to TRBJ1-5; 8 positions match TRBD1. The ends lost 9 bases at V and 5 bases at J; junction bases unmatched: 6. This CDR3 has 13 amino acids. Germline values: CDR1 MNHEY, CDR2 SMNVEV (reference sequence). CDR3 in DNA: TGTGCCAGTACTTACAGGGGGTATCAGCCCCAGCATTTT. Amino acid sequence: CASTYRGYQPQHF.

The chain links TRBV7-3 to TRBJ1-3, with D hard to call. V was cut by 5 bases and J by 0 bases, with 14 bases left in between. The CDR3 is made up of 16 amino acids. Germline CDR1 is SGHTA and CDR2 is FQGTGA. CDR3 sequence reads: CASSPGPRSSGNTIYF. CDR3 sequence (DNA): TGTGCCAGCAGCCCCGGACCCCGAAGCTCTGGAAACACCATATATTTT.

The chain is built from TRBV20-1 and TRBJ2-1, with D maybe TRBD2 (5 bases). CDR3 size: 13 residues. Germline lookup yields CDR1 DFQATT and CDR2 SNEGSKA (reference sequence). V lost 5 bases and J lost 5, with 13 bases in between. The CDR3 protein is CSAWSSSDNEQFF. The DNA of the CDR3 is TGCAGTGCTTGGTCTAGCTCTGACAATGAGCAGTTCTTC.

The rearrangement uses TRBV29-1 and TRBJ1-2, with 7 bases lining up with TRBD1. V shed 4 bases, J shed 6 bases, and the junction held 11 bases outside the gene matches. This CDR3 is built from 14 residues. Germline V gene lookup returns CDR1 SQVTM and CDR2 ANQGSEA. The DNA of the CDR3 is TGCAGCGTTGGCCCGGCCCAAGGGGGCAATGGCTACACCTTC. Its protein product is CSVGPAQGGNGYTF. Together with reference TRBV29-1 and TRBJ1-2, the CDR3 gives the full variable domain: SAVISQKPSRDICQRGTSLTIQCQVDSQVTMMFWYRQQPGQSLTLIATANQGSEATYESGFVIDKFPISRPNLTFSTLTVSNMSPEDSSIYLCSVGPAQGGNGYTFGSGTRLTVV.

J is TRBJ1-5 and V is TRBV15; 10 nucleotides line up with TRBD1. This CDR3 contains 18 residues. Losses at the gene ends were 5 bases for V and 4 bases for J; bases not matched to a gene: 14. Germline CDR1 LNHNV, CDR2 YYDKDF (reference sequence). The CDR3 bases are TGTGCCACCAGCGGCCGGGACAGGGGAAGCGTTGTTAATCAGCCCCAGCATTTT. This gives the protein CATSGRDRGSVVNQPQHF.

The rearrangement joins TRBV3-1 to TRBJ2-7, with 11 bases aligning to TRBD2. V lost 3 bases, J lost 4 bases, and 2 bases stayed unmatched. This CDR3 has 14 amino acids. The germline gives CDR1 LGHDT, CDR2 YNNKEL (reference sequence). The CDR3 DNA is TGTGCCAGCAGCCAGGGACTAGCGGTGTACGAGCAGTACTTC. Its translation is CASSQGLAVYEQYF.

The chain employs TRBV24-1 and TRBJ2-1; D may be TRBD2 (6 bases). The CDR3 runs to 14 residues. Germline V gene lookup returns CDR1 KGHDR and CDR2 SFDVKD. V lost 0 bases, J lost 8 bases, and 10 bases lay in between. The CDR3 protein is CATSDLFSGDEQFF. The DNA for the CDR3 is TGTGCCACCAGTGATTTGTTTAGCGGCGATGAGCAGTTCTTC.

V and J are TRBV7-2 and TRBJ1-2; perhaps TRBD1 as D (6 bases). CDR1 is SGHTA and CDR2 is FQGNSA in the germline V gene. V lost 5 bases, J lost 4 bases, and 23 bases lay in between. CDR3 length: 17 residues. This chain's CDR3 is CASSQRTHGTKLYGYTF. The CDR3 region has the DNA TGTGCCAGCAGCCAAAGAACCCACGGGACAAAGCTCTATGGCTACACCTTC.

This rearrangement joins TRBV9 to TRBJ2-1; 10 nucleotides match TRBD2. The germline gives CDR1 SGDLS, CDR2 YYNGEE. This CDR3 spans 14 amino acids. V was clipped by 3 bases and J by 9 bases; unmatched bases: 6. CDR3: CASSGSGRESEQFF. The CDR3 region has the DNA TGTGCCAGCAGCGGGAGCGGGAGGGAAAGTGAGCAGTTCTTC.

A word on this clonotype: The CDR3 does not close with the conserved phenylalanine or tryptophan, likely indicating a read error. The chain combines TRBV29-1 with TRBJ2-1; TRBD2 is a possible D gene (5 bases). Germline CDR1 SQVTM, CDR2 ANQGSEA. With 5 bases removed from V and 3 bases from J, the gap between germline ends came to 14 bases. This CDR3 is built from 14 residues. In DNA form, the CDR3 reads TGCAGCGTTTCTAGCCCAAAGGGCTACAATGAGCAGTTCCTC. It encodes CSVSSPKGYNEQFL.

The rearrangement joins TRBV16 to TRBJ2-6; D might be TRBD2 (5 bases). Germline CDR1 reads KGHSY; CDR2 reads FQNENV. Trimming pared 1 base from V and 2 bases from J, leaving 6 bases between. The CDR3 consists of 15 residues. The CDR3 DNA sequence: TGTGCCAGCAGCCAATTCGGGGCTGGGGCCAACGTCCTGACTTTC. Protein product: CASSQFGAGANVLTF.